This TCR beta chain originates from a study of T-cell memory formation after mild COVID-19. Germline V gives CDR1 KGHSH, CDR2 LQKENI. This CDR3 has 14 residues. Trimming removed 3 bases from V and 4 bases from J, with 13 bases in between. This clonotype has a count of ten or more. TCRdb reprocessed the 5' RACE reads via MiXCR and lists one record per CDR3 protein. The sample contains hundreds of thousands of distinct CDR3 sequences, approximately 15% of which appear only once. The receptor comes from an adult woman who had mild COVID-19 (a few samples of this study predate the infection). Cell type and time point are not known. The sequenced sample consisted of PBMCs or a T cell subset sorted from them (not recorded which). The chain uses TRBV18 and TRBJ2-7, with D possibly being TRBD1 (6 bases). The CDR3: CASSPTQTGYEQYF. The CDR3, as DNA: TGTGCCAGCTCACCGACCCAAACAGGGTACGAGCAGTACTTC.